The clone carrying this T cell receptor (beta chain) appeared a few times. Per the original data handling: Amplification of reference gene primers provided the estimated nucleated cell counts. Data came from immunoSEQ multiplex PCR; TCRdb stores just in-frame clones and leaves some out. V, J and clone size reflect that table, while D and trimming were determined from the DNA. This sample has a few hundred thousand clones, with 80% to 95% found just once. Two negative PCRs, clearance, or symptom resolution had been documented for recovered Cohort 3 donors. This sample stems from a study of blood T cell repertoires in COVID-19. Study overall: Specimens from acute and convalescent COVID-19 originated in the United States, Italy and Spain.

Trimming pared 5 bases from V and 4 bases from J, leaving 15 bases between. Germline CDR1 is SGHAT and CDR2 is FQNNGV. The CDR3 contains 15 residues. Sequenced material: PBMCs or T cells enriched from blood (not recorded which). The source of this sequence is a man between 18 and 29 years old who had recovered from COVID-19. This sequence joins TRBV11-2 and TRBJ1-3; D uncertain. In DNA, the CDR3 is TGTGCCAGCAGCCCAAACGCAGGCCCCGGAAACACCATATATTTT. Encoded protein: CASSPNAGPGNTIYF.